This TCR beta chain appears in the sequencing data of a study of T cells in Graves' hyperthyroidism and ophthalmopathy. Many counts were recorded for this clonotype. V shed 6 bases, J shed 8 bases, and the junction held 10 bases outside the gene matches. This CDR3 is built from 15 residues. CDR1 SNHLY and CDR2 FYNNEI come from the germline V gene. TCR beta CDR3 regions were amplified from RNA transcripts. Researchers ran a first-round RT-PCR on the TCR CDR3 using the HTBI primer set. In TCRdb, the multiplex PCR reads were re-called with MiXCR into one record per CDR3 protein. The sample lists about 410,000 distinct CDR3 sequences, approximately 15% occurring once.

The gene calls are TRBV2 and TRBJ1-6; 7 positions agree with TRBD1. Material: blood. The sequence derives from a man aged 18 to 29 with Graves' ophthalmopathy. CDR3 DNA sequence: TGTGCCAGCAGCTTAGGGACAGTAGAATATTCACCCCTCCACTTT. Its protein product is CASSLGTVEYSPLHF.